This entry is about one T cell receptor (beta chain). The CDR3 sequence is 15 residues long. Trimming pared 2 bases from V and 6 bases from J, leaving 16 bases between. Germline loops: CDR1 MDHEN, CDR2 SYDVKM. The data stem from a study of blood T cell repertoires in COVID-19. About the study: T cells, B-cell-depleted T cells, or PBMCs provided the cDNA or gDNA that served as material.

Original analysis: Cell counts per sample came from amplifying reference gene primers. This table comes from immunoSEQ multiplex PCR, and its TCRdb copy is limited to in-frame clones, with some not included. The D gene and trimming were derived from the DNA, and the V and J assignments and clone size from that table. Of 55,000 to 70,000 clones in the sample, roughly 87% were seen once. This TCR was sampled from a woman younger than 30 with acute or convalescent COVID-19. The chain joins TRBV28 to TRBJ1-2; TRBD1 is a possible D gene (6 bases). The sequenced sample was peripheral blood. The CDR3 DNA follows: TGTGCCAGCAGTTTAGGGGGGGCCCAGTCCCATGGCTACACCTTC. This gives the protein CASSLGGAQSHGYTF.